This TCR beta chain was obtained from a study of T cell responses to AZD1222 COVID-19 vaccine. Study-level points and caveats: Repertoires in all cases were sampled only once the peak T cell response had passed. Mapped onto spike, vaccine-associated CD4 TCRs spanned it and were dominant at 160-218 and 743-854. Seropositive status at baseline applied to only five or six AZD1222 recipients.

Germline-derived CDR1 and CDR2 are SGHRS and YFSETQ. The CDR3 runs to 14 residues. V was cut by 0 bases and J by 7 bases, with 8 bases left in between. On this clone itself: Its specificity is unknown.

This table comes from immunoSEQ multiplex PCR, and its TCRdb copy is limited to in-frame clones, with some not included. This table has 150,000 to 200,000 clones, more than 75% appearing once. This sequence was found in an adult in good health. V gene TRBV5-1 combines with J gene TRBJ1-6, with D hard to call. The sequencing here drew on peripheral blood, taken on day 0 of MenACWY control vaccination. DNA for the CDR3: TGCGCCAGCAGCTTGGATGGGCAGAATTCACCCCTCCACTTT. Its translation: CASSLDGQNSPLHF.